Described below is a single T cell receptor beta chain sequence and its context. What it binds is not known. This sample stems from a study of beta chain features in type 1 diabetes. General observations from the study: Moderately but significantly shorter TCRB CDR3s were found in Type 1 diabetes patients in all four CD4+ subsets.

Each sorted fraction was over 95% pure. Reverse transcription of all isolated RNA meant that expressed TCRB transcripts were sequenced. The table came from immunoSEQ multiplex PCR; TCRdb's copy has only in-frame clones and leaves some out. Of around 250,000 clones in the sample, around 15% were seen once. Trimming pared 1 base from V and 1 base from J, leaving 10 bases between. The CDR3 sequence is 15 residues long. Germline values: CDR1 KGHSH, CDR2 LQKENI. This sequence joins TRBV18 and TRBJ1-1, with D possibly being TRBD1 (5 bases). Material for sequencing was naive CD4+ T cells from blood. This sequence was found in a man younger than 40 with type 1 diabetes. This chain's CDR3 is CASSPQEQANTEAFF. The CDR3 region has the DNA TGTGCCAGCTCACCACAGGAACAGGCGAACACTGAAGCTTTCTTT. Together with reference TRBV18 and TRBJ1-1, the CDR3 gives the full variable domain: NAGVMQNPRHLVRRRGQEARLRCSPMKGHSHVYWYRQLPEEGLKFMVYLQKENIIDESGMPKERFSAEFPKEGPSILRIQQVVRGDSAAYFCASSPQEQANTEAFFGQGTRLTVV.